The clone carrying this TCR beta chain was counted between two and nine times. Its target is not known. The data derive from a study of cytomegalovirus exposure and HLA in healthy donors. About the study: In an earlier analysis, 95 million to 140 million unique TCR beta sequences were found from approximately 170 million T cells.

The PCR had 60 Vbeta and 13 Jbeta primers. Some clones are missing from TCRdb's copy, which holds only in-frame ones; the method was immunoSEQ multiplex PCR. The sample holds about 150,000 clones, approximately 80% seen once. Trimming removed 6 bases from V and 6 bases from J, with 22 bases in between. Germline V CDR1 and CDR2: MGHDK, SYGVNS. This CDR3 has 16 residues. Study findings and constraints: Most TCR sequences were uncommon, yet certain public TCRs appeared in many donors. Sequencing likely produced, as an artifact, a cluster of highly shared sequence variants. HLA restriction was apparent for most CMV-associated TCR beta chains in a later analysis.

The chain is built from TRBV25-1 and TRBJ2-3; a possible D gene is TRBD1 (5 bases). This clonotype originated in a male donor in good health and CMV-seronegative. Sequencing was done on a sample of PBMCs. CDR3 residues: CASRAQAWSLTDTQYF. CDR3 bases: TGTGCCAGCAGAGCACAGGCATGGAGTCTGACGGATACGCAGTATTTT.